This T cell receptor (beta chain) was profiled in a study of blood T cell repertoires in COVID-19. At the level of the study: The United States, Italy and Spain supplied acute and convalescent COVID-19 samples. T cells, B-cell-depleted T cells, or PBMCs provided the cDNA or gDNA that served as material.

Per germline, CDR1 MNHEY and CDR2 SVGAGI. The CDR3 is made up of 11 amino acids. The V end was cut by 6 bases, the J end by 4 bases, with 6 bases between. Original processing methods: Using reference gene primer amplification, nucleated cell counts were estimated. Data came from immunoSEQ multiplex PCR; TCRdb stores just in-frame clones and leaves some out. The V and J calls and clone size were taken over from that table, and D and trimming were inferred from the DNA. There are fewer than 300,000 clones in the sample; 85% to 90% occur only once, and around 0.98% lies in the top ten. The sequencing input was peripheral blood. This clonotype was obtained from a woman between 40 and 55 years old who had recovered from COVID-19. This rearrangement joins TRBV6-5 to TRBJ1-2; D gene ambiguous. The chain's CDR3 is CASSPGYGYTF. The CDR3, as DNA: TGTGCCAGCAGCCCCGGCTATGGCTACACCTTC.